The clone carrying this T cell receptor beta chain was found a few times. This sample was taken from a study of shared T cell receptors in the human thymus. Repertoires were generated with immunoSEQ multiplex PCR, while TCRdb's copy carries only in-frame clones and drops some. The sample records over 650,000 clones, over 75% being singletons. This CDR3 comprises 15 residues. The sample was also linked to a second study, of human thymus T cells.

V usage is TRBV21-1 and J usage is TRBJ2-1; TRBD2, the D gene given by the table, was not confirmed from the DNA. TRBV21-1 is a pseudogene locus. This TCR was sampled from a boy younger than two with a congenital heart defect. Sequenced input: thymocytes. CDR3 sequence: CASTRPGGPDNEQFF. The CDR3 nucleotides are TGTGCCAGCACCCGGCCGGGGGGACCAGACAATGAGCAGTTCTTC.